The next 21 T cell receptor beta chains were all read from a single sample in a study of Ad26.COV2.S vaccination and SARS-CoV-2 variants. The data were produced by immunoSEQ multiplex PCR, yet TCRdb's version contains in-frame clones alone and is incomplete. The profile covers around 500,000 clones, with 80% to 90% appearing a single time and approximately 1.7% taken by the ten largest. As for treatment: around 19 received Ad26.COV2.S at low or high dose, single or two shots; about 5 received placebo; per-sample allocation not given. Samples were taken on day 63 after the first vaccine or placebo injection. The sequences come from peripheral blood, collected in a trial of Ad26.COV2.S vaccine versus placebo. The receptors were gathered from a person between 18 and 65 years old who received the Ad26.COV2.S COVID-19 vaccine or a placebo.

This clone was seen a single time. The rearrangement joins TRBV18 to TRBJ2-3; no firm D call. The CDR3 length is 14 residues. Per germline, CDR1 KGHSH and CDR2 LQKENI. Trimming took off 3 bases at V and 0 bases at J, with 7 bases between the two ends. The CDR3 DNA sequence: TGTGCCAGCTCACCCCTAGAGAGCACAGATACGCAGTATTTT. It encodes CASSPLESTDTQYF.

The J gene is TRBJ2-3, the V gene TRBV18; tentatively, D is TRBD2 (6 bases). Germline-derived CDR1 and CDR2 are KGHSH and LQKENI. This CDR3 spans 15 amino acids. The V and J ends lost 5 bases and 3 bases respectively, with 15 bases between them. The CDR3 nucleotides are TGTGCCAGCTCATCCGGGGGAATTCGGACAGATACGCAGTATTTT. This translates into CASSSGGIRTDTQYF.

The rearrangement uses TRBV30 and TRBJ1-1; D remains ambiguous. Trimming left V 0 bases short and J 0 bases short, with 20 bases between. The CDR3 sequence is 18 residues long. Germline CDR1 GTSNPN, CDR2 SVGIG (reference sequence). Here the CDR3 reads CAWSVRSGLPKMNTEAFF. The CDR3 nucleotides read TGTGCCTGGAGTGTACGATCGGGCCTTCCTAAGATGAACACTGAAGCTTTCTTT.

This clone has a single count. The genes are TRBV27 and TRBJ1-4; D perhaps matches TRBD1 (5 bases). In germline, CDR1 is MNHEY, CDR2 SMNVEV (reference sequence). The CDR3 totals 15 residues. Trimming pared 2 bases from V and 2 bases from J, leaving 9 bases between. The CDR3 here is CASSLRSGTNEKLFF. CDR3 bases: TGTGCCAGCAGTTTAAGGTCAGGGACTAATGAAAAACTGTTTTTT.

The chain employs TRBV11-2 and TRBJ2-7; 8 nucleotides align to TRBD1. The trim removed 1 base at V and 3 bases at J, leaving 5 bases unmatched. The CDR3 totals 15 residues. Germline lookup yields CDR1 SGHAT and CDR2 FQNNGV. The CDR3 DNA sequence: TGTGCCAGCAGCTTAGGTTCCGGACAGGGCTACGAGCAGTACTTC. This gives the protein CASSLGSGQGYEQYF.

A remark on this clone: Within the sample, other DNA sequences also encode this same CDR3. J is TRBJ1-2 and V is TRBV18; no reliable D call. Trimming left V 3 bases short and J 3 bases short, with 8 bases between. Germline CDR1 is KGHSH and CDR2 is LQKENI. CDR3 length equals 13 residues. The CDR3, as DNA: TGTGCCAGCTCACCTACGGCGGACTATGGCTACACCTTC. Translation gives CASSPTADYGYTF. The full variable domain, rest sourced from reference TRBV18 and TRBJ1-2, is NAGVMQNPRHLVRRRGQEARLRCSPMKGHSHVYWYRQLPEEGLKFMVYLQKENIIDESGMPKERFSAEFPKEGPSILRIQQVVRGDSAAYFCASSPTADYGYTFGSGTRLTVV.

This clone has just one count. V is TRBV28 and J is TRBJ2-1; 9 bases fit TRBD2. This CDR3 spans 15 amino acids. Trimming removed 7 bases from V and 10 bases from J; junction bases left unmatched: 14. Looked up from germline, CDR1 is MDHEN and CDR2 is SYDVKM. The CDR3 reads CASIKGVAGAREQFF. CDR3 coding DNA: TGTGCCAGCATCAAAGGAGTAGCGGGAGCCCGGGAGCAGTTCTTC.

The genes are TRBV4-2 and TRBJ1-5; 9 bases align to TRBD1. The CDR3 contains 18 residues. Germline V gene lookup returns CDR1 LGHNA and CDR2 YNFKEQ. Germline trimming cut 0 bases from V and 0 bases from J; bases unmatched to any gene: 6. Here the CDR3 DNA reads TGTGCCAGCAGCCAAGATGACAGGGGGTCTTATAGCAATCAGCCCCAGCATTTT. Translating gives CASSQDDRGSYSNQPQHF.

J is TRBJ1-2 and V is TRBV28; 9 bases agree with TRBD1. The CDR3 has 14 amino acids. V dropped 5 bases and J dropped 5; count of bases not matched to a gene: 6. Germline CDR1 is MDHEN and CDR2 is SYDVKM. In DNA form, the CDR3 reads TGTGCCAGCAGTCCCGGGACAGGGACATATGGCTACACCTTC. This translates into CASSPGTGTYGYTF.

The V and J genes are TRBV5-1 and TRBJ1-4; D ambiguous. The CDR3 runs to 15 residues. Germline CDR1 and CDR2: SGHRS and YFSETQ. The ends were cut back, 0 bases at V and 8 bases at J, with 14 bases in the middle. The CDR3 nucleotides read TGCGCCAGCAGCTTGGCTGGTACTTCGCAGGAAAAACTGTTTTTT. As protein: CASSLAGTSQEKLFF.

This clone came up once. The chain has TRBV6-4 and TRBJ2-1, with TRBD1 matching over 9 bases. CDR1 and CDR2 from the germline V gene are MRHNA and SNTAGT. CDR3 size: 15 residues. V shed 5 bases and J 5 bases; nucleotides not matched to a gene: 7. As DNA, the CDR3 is TGTGCCAGCAGTTCCGGGACAGGGAGAAACAATGAGCAGTTCTTC. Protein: CASSSGTGRNNEQFF.

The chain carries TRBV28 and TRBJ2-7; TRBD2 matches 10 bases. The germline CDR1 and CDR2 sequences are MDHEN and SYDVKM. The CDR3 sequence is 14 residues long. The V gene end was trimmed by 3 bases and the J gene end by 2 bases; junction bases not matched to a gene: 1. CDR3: CASSLSGRAYEQYF. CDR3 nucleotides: TGTGCCAGCAGTTTGAGCGGGAGGGCCTACGAGCAGTACTTC.

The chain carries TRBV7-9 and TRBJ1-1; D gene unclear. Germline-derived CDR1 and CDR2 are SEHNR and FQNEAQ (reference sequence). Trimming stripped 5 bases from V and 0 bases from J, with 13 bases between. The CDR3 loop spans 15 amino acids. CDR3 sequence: CASSPTADLNTEAFF. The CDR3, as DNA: TGTGCCAGCAGCCCAACGGCAGACTTGAACACTGAAGCTTTCTTT.

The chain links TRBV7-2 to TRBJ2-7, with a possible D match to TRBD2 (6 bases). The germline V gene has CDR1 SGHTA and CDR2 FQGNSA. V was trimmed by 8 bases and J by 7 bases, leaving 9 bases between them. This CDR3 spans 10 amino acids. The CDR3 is CASGGLEQYF. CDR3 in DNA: TGTGCCAGCGGGGGGTTGGAGCAGTACTTC.

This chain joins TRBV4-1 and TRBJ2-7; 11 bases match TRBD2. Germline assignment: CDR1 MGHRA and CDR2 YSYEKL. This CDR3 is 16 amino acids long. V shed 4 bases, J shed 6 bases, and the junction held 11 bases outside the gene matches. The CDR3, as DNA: TGCGCCAGCAGCCCTAGACCTACTAGCGGGAGTGGCGAGCAGTACTTC. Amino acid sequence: CASSPRPTSGSGEQYF.

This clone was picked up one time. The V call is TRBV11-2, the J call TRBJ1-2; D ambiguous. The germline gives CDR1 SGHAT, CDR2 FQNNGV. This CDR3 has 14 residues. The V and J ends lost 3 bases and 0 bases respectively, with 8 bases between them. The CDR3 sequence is CASSFRVPNYGYTF. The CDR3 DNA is TGTGCCAGCAGCTTCCGGGTGCCTAACTATGGCTACACCTTC.

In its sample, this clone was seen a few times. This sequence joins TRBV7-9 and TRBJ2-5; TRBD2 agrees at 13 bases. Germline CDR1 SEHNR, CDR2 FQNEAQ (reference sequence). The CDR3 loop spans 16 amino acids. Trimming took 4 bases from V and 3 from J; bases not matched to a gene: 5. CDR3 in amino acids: CASSSTGTSGKETQYF. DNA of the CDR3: TGTGCCAGCAGCTCCACCGGGACTAGCGGGAAAGAGACCCAGTACTTC.

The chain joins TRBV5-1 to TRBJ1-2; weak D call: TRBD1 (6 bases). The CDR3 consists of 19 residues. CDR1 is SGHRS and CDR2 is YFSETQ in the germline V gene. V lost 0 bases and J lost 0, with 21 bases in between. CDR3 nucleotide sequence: TGCGCCAGCAGCTTGGCCCCATCTACAGGGCCCGAAGCTAACTATGGCTACACCTTC. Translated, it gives CASSLAPSTGPEANYGYTF.

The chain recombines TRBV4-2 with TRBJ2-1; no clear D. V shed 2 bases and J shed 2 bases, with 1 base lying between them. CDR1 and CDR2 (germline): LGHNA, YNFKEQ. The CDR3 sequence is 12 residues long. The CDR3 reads CASSQPYNEQFF. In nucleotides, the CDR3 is TGTGCCAGCAGCCAACCCTACAATGAGCAGTTCTTC.

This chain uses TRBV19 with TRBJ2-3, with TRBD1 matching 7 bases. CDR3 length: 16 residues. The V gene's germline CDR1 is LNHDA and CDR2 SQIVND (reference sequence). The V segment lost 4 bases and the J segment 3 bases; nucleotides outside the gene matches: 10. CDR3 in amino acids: CASSSRQGRRTDTQYF. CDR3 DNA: TGTGCCAGTAGTAGCCGACAGGGCCGGCGAACAGATACGCAGTATTTT.

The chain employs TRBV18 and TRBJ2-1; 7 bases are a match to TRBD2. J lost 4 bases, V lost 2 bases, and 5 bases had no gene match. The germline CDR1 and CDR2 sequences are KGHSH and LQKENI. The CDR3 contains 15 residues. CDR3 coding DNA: TGTGCCAGCTCACCAGGCGGGGGAGATTACAATGAGCAGTTCTTC. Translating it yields CASSPGGGDYNEQFF.